This section outlines one TCR beta chain sequence together with its context. Its antigen is not identified. The sample belongs to a study of T cells in localized non-small cell lung cancer. Study-wide results and caveats: Heterogeneity is still possible, as just one tumor region was sequenced. Among the tissues sampled, uninvolved adjacent lung had the highest T cell clonality, above tumor. Appearances in adjacent lung were noted for a median about 60 of the top 100 tumor clones.

The V and J ends lost 6 bases and 14 bases, in that order; junction bases with no gene match: 10. Germline V lookup: CDR1 MNHEY, CDR2 SVGAGI. The CDR3 covers 13 residues. Sequencing was performed with immunoSEQ multiplex PCR; in TCRdb, only in-frame clones are kept and a portion is missing. Seen here are tens of thousands of clones, about 80% observed once, and the top ten hold less than 20%. The specimen comprised peripheral blood, sampled before any cancer treatment. This TCR came from a man aged 35-69 years with stage I squamous cell lung carcinoma. V usage is TRBV6-5 and J usage is TRBJ2-3; 11 bases line up with TRBD2. CDR3 protein: CASSYLSGGAGYF. Written as DNA, the CDR3 is TGTGCCAGCAGCTATCTTAGCGGGGGGGCGGGGTATTTT.